This T cell receptor beta chain was identified in a study of cytomegalovirus exposure and HLA in healthy donors. Whole-study context: The 500 to 850 first-cohort repertoires and the roughly 120 validation repertoires shared the same platform, a later analysis reported.

On this clone itself: Its cognate antigen is unknown.

The assay was immunoSEQ multiplex PCR, and TCRdb's table has in-frame clones only and misses some. The table has more than 150,000 clones, about 86% seen once. Trimming removed 4 bases from V and 0 bases from J, with 19 bases in between. Germline lookup yields CDR1 SGHRS and CDR2 YFSETQ. CDR3 length: 18 residues. Notes on the study in general: In vitro assays verified that three CMV-associated chains recognized CMV antigens specifically. The study flagged some 170 TCR beta chains as cytomegalovirus-associated. A later analysis found first-cohort TCR clusters tended to co-occur in the 100 to 150 validation repertoires.

The chain carries TRBV5-1 and TRBJ1-4; D might be TRBD1 (6 bases). This clonotype was sampled from a woman between 18 and 30 years old in good health and CMV-seropositive. The specimen was PBMCs. The CDR3 loop reads CASSPGQFVRSTNEKLFF. The CDR3 DNA sequence: TGCGCCAGCAGCCCCGGACAGTTTGTTAGGTCAACTAATGAAAAACTGTTTTTT. Combining the CDR3 with reference TRBV5-1 and TRBJ1-4 gives the whole variable domain KAGVTQTPRYLIKTRGQQVTLSCSPISGHRSVSWYQQTPGQGLQFLFEYFSETQRNKGNFPGRFSGRQFSNSRSEMNVSTLELGDSALYLCASSPGQFVRSTNEKLFFGSGTQLSVL.